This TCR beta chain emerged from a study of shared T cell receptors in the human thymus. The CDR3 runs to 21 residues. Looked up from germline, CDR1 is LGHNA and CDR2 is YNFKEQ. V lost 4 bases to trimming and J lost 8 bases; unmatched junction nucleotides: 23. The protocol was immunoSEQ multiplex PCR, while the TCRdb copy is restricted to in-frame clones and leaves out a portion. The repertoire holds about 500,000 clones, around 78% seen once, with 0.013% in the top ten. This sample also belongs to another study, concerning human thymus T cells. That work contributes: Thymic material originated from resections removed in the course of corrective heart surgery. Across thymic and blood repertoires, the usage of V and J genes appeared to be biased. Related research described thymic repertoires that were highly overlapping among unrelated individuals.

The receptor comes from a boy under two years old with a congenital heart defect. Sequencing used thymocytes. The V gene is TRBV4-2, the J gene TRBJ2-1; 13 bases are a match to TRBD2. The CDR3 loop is CASSPDGGIGLAGEVPDEQFF. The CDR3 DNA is TGTGCCAGCAGCCCGGACGGGGGGATCGGACTAGCGGGAGAGGTACCCGATGAGCAGTTCTTC.